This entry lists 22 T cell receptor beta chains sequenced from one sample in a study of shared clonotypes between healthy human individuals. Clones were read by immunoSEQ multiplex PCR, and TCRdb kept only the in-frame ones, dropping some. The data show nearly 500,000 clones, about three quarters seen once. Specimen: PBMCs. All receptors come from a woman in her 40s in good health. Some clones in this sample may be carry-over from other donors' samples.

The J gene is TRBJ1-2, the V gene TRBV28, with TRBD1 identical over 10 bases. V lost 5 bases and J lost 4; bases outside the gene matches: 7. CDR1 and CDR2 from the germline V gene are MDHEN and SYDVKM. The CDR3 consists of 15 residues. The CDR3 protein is CASSLDRGRGYGYTF. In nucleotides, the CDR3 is TGTGCCAGCAGTCTAGACAGGGGGCGGGGCTATGGCTACACCTTC.

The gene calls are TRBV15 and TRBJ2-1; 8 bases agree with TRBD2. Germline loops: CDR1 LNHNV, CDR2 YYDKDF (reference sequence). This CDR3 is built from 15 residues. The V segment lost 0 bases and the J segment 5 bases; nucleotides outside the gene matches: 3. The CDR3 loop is CATSRDSGTHNEQFF. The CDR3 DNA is TGTGCCACCAGCAGAGATAGCGGGACCCACAATGAGCAGTTCTTC.

The CDR3 DNA is TGTGCCAGTAGTAAGCAGGGGTCAGAAGACTACGAGCAGTACTTC. Translating it yields CASSKQGSEDYEQYF. This chain links TRBV19 with TRBJ2-7; TRBD1 might be the D (6 bases). Germline V gene data show CDR1 as LNHDA and CDR2 as SQIVND (reference sequence). The V end was cut by 4 bases, the J end by 3 bases, with 16 bases between. The CDR3 spans 15 residues.

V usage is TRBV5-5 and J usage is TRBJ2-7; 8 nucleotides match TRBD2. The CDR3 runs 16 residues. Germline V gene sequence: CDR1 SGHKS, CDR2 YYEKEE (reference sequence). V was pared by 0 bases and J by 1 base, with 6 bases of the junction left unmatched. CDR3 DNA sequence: TGTGCCAGCAGCTTGGGGCGGCTAGCGGGTTCCTACGAGCAGTACTTC. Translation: CASSLGRLAGSYEQYF.

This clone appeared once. The CDR3 DNA is TGCGCCAGCAGCTTTGGTCCAGGGCGAGGGGATCAGCCCCAGCATTTT. Translating gives CASSFGPGRGDQPQHF. The genes are TRBV5-1 and TRBJ1-5; perhaps TRBD1 as D (5 bases). This CDR3 has 16 residues. Trimming pared 2 bases from V and 5 bases from J, leaving 17 bases between. Germline V gene data show CDR1 as SGHRS and CDR2 as YFSETQ.

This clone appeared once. In nucleotides, the CDR3 is TGTGCCAGCAGTGTCCTGGGACAATATGGCTACACCTTC. It codes for CASSVLGQYGYTF. This chain uses TRBV6-4 with TRBJ1-2; possible D gene TRBD1, 6 bases. The CDR3 runs 13 residues. V was pared by 4 bases and J by 5 bases, with 11 bases between. Germline values: CDR1 MRHNA, CDR2 SNTAGT.

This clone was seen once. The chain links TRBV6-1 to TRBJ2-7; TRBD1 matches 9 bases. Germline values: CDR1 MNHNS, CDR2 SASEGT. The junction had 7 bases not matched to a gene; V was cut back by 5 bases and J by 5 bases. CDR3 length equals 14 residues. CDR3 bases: TGTGCCAGCAGTCCCCGGGACAGGGTCCACGAGCAGTACTTC. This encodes CASSPRDRVHEQYF.

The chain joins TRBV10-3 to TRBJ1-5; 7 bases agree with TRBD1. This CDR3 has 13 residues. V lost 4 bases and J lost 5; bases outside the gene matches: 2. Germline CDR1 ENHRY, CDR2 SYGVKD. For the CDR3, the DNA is TGTGCCATCAGTGGGGACAGCGATCAGCCCCAGCATTTT. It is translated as CAISGDSDQPQHF.

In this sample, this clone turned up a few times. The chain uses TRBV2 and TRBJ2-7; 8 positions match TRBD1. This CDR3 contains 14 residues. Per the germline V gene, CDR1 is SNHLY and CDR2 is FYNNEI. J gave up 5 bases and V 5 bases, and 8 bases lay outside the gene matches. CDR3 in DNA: TGTGCCAGCAGTTACGACAGGGGAGTCCACGAGCAGTACTTC. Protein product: CASSYDRGVHEQYF.

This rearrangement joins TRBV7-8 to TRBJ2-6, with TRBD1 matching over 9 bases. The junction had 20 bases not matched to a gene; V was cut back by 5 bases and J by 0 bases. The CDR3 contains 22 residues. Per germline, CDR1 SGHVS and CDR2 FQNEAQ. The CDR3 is CASSRRSPGQGPTTSGANVLTF. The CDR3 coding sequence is TGTGCCAGCAGCCGCAGAAGCCCGGGACAGGGACCAACCACCTCTGGGGCCAACGTCCTGACTTTC.

The chain's CDR3 is CASSADRDGYGYTF. In DNA form, the CDR3 reads TGTGCCAGCTCAGCCGACAGGGATGGCTATGGCTACACCTTC. The genes are TRBV18 and TRBJ1-2; 7 bases line up with TRBD1. Germline V lookup: CDR1 KGHSH, CDR2 LQKENI. The CDR3 is made up of 14 amino acids. With V trimmed by 5 bases and J by 4 bases, 7 bases remained unmatched.

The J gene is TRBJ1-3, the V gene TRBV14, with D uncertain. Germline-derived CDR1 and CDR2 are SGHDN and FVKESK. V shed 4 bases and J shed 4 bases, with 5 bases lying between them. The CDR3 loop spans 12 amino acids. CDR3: CASSRSGNTIYF. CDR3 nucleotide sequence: TGTGCCAGCAGCCGGAGCGGAAACACCATATATTTT. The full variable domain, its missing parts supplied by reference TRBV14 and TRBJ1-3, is EAGVTQFPSHSVIEKGQTVTLRCDPISGHDNLYWYRRVMGKEIKFLLHFVKESKQDESGMPNNRFLAERTGGTYSTLKVQPAELEDSGVYFCASSRSGNTIYFGEGSWLTVV.

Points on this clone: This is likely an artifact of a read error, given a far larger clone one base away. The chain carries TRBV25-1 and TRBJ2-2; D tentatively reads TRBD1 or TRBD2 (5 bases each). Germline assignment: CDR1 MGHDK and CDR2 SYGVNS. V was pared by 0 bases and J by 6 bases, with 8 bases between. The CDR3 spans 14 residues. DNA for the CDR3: TGTGCCAGCAGTGAATATGTGGGGGCCGGGGAGCTGTTTTTT. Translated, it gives CASSEYVGAGELFF.

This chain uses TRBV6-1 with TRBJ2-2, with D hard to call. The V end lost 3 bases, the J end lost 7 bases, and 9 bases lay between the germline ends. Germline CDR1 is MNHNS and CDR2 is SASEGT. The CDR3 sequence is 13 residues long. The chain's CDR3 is CASSEGYIGELFF. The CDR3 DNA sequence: TGTGCCAGCAGTGAGGGGTACATCGGGGAGCTGTTTTTT.

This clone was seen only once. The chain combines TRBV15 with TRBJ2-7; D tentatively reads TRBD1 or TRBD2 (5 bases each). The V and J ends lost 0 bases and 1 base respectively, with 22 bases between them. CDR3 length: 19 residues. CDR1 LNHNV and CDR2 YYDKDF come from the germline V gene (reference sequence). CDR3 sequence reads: CATSRDLGVLGVDSYEQYF. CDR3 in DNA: TGTGCCACCAGCAGAGATCTGGGGGTCCTTGGGGTCGATTCCTACGAGCAGTACTTC.

The CDR3 is CASSVEASPSYNEQFF. The CDR3 DNA reads as TGTGCCAGCAGCGTAGAAGCTTCCCCCTCCTACAATGAGCAGTTCTTC. The chain has TRBV9 and TRBJ2-1; D unresolved. V was pared by 0 bases and J by 0 bases, with 10 bases between. This CDR3 comprises 16 residues. Germline lookup yields CDR1 SGDLS and CDR2 YYNGEE.

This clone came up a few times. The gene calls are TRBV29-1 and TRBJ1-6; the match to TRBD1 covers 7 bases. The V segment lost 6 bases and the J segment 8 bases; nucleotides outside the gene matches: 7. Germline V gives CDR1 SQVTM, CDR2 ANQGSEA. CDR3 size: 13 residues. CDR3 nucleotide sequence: TGCAGCGTGGGTCAGGGGGGAGATTCACCCCTCCACTTT. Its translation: CSVGQGGDSPLHF.

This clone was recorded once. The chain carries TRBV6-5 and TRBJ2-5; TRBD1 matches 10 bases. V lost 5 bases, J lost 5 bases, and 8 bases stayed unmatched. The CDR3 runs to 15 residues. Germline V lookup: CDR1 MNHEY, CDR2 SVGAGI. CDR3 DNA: TGTGCCAGCAGTAAAGGGGACAGGGGAGGGGAGACCCAGTACTTC. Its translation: CASSKGDRGGETQYF.

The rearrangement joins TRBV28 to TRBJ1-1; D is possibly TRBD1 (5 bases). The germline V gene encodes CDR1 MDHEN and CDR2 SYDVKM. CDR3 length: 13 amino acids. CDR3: CGTEWGRGTEAFF. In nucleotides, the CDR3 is TGTGGAACCGAGTGGGGGAGAGGAACTGAAGCTTTCTTT.

DNA of the CDR3: TGTGCCAGCAGCGGCAGCGGGTTGAGATCTGGGGCCAACGTCCTGACTTTC. This gives the protein CASSGSGLRSGANVLTF. The chain is built from TRBV9 and TRBJ2-6; tentatively, D is TRBD2 (6 bases). This CDR3 comprises 17 residues. The V end was cut by 3 bases, the J end by 1 base, with 14 bases between. Germline CDR1 SGDLS, CDR2 YYNGEE.

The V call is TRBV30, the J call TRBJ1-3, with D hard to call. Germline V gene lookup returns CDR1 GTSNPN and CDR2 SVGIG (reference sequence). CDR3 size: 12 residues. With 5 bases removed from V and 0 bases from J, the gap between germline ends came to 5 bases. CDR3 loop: CAWGSSGNTIYF. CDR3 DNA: TGTGCCTGGGGCAGCTCTGGAAACACCATATATTTT.

CDR3 nucleotide sequence: TGCAGCGTTGATAAGACCGGGACTGGCTACAATGAGCAGTTCTTC. Its protein is CSVDKTGTGYNEQFF. The chain joins TRBV29-1 to TRBJ2-1; TRBD2 might be the D (6 bases). Germline CDR1 and CDR2: SQVTM and ANQGSEA. The CDR3 has 15 residues. Trimming removed 3 bases from V and 3 bases from J, with 15 bases in between.